This T cell receptor beta chain emerged from a study of blood T cell repertoires in COVID-19. On the study more broadly: In each case, the material was cDNA or gDNA derived from T cells, B-cell-depleted T cells, or PBMCs.

Generated by immunoSEQ multiplex PCR, the TCRdb table keeps only in-frame clones and is missing some. The sample includes approximately 200,000 clones, 70% to 90% of them seen just once. The CDR3 contains 15 residues. The germline V gene encodes CDR1 SGHTA and CDR2 FQGNSA. Trimming pared 4 bases from V and 2 bases from J, leaving 15 bases between. Sequencing was carried out using peripheral blood. The chain links TRBV7-2 to TRBJ2-7; a possible D gene is TRBD2 (5 bases). This clonotype originated in a human donor with active or convalescent COVID-19. The donor label of this sample is uncertain. CDR3 in amino acids: CASSSGVGRTYEQYF. DNA for the CDR3: TGTGCCAGCAGCTCCGGGGTAGGGAGAACCTACGAGCAGTACTTC.